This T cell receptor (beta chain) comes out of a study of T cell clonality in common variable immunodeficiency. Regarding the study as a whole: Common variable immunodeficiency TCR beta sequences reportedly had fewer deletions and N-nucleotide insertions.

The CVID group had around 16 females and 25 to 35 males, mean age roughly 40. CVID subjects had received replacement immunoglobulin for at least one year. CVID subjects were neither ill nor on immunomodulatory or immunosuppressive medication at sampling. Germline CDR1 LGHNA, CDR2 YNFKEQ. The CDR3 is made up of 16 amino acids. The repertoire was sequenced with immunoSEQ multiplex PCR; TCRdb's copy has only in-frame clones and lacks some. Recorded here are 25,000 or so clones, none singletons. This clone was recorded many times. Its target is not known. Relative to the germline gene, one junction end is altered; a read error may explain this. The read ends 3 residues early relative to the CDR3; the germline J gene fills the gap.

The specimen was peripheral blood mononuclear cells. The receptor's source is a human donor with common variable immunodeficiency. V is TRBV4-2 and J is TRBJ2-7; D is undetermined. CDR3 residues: CASSQELPPSSYEQYF. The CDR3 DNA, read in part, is TGCGCCAGCAGCCAAGAACTACCGCCCTCCTCCTACGAG.